The sample holds a few counts of the clone carrying this T cell receptor (beta chain). Germline V gives CDR1 LGHNT, CDR2 FRNRAP. V lost 1 base and J lost 4; bases outside the gene matches: 10. The CDR3 length is 20 residues. What was amplified from RNA transcripts were TCR beta CDR3 regions. First-round RT-PCR of the TCR CDR3 relied on the HTBI primer set. TCRdb used MiXCR to reprocess the multiplex PCR reads, holding one entry per CDR3 protein. The data contain about 380,000 distinct CDR3 sequences, less than 15% of them singletons. Blood from later-ophthalmopathy patients was taken at first hyperthyroidism diagnosis. The source of the PBMCs was 10 ml of fresh peripheral blood. This entry belongs to a study of T cells in Graves' hyperthyroidism and ophthalmopathy.

Sequencing input: blood. This TCR derives from a man aged 25-45 years with Graves' hyperthyroidism that later progressed to Graves' ophthalmopathy. The rearrangement joins TRBV12-5 to TRBJ2-1; 16 bases agree with TRBD2. The CDR3 DNA sequence: TGTGCTAGTGGTTTGGACGTAGGGACTAGCGGGGGGGTTACATACAATGAGCAGTTCTTC. It encodes CASGLDVGTSGGVTYNEQFF.